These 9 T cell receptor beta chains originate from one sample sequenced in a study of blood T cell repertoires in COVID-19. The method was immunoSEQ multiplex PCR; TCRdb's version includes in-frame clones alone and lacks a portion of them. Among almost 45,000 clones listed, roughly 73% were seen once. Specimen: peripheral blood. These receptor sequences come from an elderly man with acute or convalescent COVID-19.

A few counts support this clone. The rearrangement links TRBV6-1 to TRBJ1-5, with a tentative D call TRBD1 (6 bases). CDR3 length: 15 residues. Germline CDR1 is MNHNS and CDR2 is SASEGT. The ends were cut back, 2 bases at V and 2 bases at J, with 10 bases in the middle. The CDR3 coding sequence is TGTGCCAGCAGTGAAACGCCAGGGGGCAATCAGCCCCAGCATTTT. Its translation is CASSETPGGNQPQHF.

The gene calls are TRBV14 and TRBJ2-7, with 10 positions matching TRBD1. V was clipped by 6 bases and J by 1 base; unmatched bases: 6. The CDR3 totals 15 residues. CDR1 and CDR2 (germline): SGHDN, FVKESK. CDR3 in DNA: TGTGCCAGCAGGAGCGGGACAGGGGTTTCCTACGAGCAGTACTTC. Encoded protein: CASRSGTGVSYEQYF.

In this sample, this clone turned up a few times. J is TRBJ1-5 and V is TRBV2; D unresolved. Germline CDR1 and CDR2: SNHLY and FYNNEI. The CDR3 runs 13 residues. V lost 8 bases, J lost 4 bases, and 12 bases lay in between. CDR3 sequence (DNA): TGTGCCAGCGGAAGGAACAGTAATCAGCCCCAGCATTTT. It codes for CASGRNSNQPQHF.

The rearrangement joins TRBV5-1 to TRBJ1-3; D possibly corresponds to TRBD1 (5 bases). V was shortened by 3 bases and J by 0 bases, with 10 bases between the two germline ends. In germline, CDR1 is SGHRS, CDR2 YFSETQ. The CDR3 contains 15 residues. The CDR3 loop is CASSSGHVSGNTIYF. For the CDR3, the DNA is TGCGCCAGCAGCTCTGGACATGTCTCTGGAAACACCATATATTTT. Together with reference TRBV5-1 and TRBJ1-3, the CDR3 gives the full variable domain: KAGVTQTPRYLIKTRGQQVTLSCSPISGHRSVSWYQQTPGQGLQFLFEYFSETQRNKGNFPGRFSGRQFSNSRSEMNVSTLELGDSALYLCASSSGHVSGNTIYFGEGSWLTVV.

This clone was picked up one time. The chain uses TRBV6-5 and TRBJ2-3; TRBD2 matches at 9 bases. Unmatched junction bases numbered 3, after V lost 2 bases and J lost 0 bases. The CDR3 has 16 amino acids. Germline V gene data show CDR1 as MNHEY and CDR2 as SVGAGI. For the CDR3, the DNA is TGTGCCAGCAGTTACGCGGGAGGGGCTAGCACAGATACGCAGTATTTT. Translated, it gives CASSYAGGASTDTQYF.

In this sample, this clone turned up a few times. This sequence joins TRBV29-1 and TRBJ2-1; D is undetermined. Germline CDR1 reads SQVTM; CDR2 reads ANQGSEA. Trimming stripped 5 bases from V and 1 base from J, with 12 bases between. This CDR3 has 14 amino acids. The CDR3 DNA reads TGCAGCGTTAACCGCGGTAATTCCTACAATGAGCAGTTCTTC. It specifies CSVNRGNSYNEQFF.

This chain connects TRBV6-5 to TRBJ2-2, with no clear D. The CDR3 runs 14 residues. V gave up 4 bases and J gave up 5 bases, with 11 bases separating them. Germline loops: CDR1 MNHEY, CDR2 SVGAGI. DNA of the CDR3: TGTGCCAGCAGTTTGGAGAGATTGACCGGGGAGCTGTTTTTT. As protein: CASSLERLTGELFF.

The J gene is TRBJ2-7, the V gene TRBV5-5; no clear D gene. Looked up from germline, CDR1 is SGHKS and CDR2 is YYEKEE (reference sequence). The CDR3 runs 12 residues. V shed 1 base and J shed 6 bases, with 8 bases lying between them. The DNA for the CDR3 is TGTGCCAGCAGCTTGTCGGCTAGCGAGCAGTACTTC. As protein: CASSLSASEQYF.

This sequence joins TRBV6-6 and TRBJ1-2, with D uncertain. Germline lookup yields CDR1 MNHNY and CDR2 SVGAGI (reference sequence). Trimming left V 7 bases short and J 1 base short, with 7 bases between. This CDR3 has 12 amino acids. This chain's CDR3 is CASNAYNYGYTF. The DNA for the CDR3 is TGTGCCAGCAATGCCTATAACTATGGCTACACCTTC.